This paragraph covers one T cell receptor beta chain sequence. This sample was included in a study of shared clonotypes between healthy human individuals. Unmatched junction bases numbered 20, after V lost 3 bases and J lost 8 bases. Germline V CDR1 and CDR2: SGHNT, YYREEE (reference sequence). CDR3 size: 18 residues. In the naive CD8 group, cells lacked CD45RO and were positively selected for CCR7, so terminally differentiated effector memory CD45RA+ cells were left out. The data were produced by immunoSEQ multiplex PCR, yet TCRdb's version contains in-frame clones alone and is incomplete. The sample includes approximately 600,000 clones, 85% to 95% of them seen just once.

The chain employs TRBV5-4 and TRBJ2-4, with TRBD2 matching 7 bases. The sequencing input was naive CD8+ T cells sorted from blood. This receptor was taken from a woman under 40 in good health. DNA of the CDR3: TGTGCCAGCAGCTCCGGTTGGGATCTGGCGGGAGACCAAGACATTCAGTACTTC. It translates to CASSSGWDLAGDQDIQYF. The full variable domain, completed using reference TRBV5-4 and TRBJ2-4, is ETGVTQSPTHLIKTRGQQVTLRCSSQSGHNTVSWYQQALGQGPQFIFQYYREEENGRGNFPPRFSGLQFPNYSSELNVNALELDDSALYLCASSSGWDLAGDQDIQYFGAGTRLSVL.